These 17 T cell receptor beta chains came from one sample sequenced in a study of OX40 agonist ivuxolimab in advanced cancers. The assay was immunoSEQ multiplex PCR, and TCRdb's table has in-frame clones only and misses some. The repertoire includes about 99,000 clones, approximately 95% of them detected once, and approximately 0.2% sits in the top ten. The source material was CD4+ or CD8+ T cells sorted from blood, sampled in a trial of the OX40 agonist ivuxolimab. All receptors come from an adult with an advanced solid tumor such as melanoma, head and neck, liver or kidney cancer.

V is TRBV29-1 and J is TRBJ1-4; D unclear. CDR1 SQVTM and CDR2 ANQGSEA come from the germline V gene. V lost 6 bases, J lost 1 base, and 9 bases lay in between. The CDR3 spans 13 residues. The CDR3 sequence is CSVGTGTNEKLFF. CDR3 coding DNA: TGCAGCGTGGGTACCGGAACTAATGAAAAACTGTTTTTT.

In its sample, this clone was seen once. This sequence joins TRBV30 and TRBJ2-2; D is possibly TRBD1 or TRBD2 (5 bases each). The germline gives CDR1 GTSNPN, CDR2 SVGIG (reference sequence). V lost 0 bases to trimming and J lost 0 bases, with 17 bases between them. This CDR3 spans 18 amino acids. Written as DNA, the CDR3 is TGTGCCTGGAGTGTACCAGGGACGGGGAAGGCGAACACCGGGGAGCTGTTTTTT. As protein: CAWSVPGTGKANTGELFF. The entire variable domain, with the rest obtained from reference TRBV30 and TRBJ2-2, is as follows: SQTIHQWPATLVQPVGSPLSLECTVEGTSNPNLYWYRQAAGRGLQLLFYSVGIGQISSEVPQNLSASRPQDRQFILSSKKLLLSDSGFYLCAWSVPGTGKANTGELFFGEGSRLTVL.

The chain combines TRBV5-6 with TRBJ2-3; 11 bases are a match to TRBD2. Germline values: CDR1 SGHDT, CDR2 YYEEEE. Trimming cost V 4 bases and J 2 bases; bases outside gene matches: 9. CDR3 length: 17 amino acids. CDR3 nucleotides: TGTGCCAGCAGCCCGACTAGCGGGGTTACAAACACAGATACGCAGTATTTT. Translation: CASSPTSGVTNTDTQYF.

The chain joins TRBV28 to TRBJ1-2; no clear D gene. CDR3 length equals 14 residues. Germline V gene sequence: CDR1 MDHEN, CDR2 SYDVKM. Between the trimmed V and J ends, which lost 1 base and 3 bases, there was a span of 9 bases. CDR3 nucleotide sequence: TGTGCCAGCAGTTTATACCGGGTGGACTATGGCTACACCTTC. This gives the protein CASSLYRVDYGYTF.

In DNA form, the CDR3 reads TGTGCTAGTGGTTTCTGGACAGACTCCTACGAGCAGTACTTC. Translation gives CASGFWTDSYEQYF. The genes are TRBV12-5 and TRBJ2-7; D possibly corresponds to TRBD1 (6 bases). CDR1 is LGHNT and CDR2 is FRNRAP in the germline V gene. The CDR3 consists of 14 residues. The V end lost 3 bases, the J end lost 0 bases, and 9 bases lay between the germline ends.

CDR3 DNA sequence: TGTGCCAGCAGCTTGACGGACAATGAAAAACTGTTTTTT. Translating it yields CASSLTDNEKLFF. The genes are TRBV11-2 and TRBJ1-4, with D unclear. CDR3 size: 13 residues. V lost 3 bases to trimming and J lost 5 bases, with 7 bases between them. The V gene's germline CDR1 is SGHAT and CDR2 FQNNGV. Combining the CDR3 with reference TRBV11-2 and TRBJ1-4 gives the whole variable domain EAGVAQSPRYKIIEKRQSVAFWCNPISGHATLYWYQQILGQGPKLLIQFQNNGVVDDSQLPKDRFSAERLKGVDSTLKIQPAKLEDSAVYLCASSLTDNEKLFFGSGTQLSVL.

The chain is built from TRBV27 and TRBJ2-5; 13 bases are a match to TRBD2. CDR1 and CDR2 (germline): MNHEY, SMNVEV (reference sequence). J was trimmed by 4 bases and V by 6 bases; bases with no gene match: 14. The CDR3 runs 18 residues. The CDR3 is CASSRPSTSGGPGETQYF. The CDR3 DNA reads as TGTGCCAGCAGCCGACCCTCGACTAGCGGGGGGCCCGGAGAGACCCAGTACTTC.

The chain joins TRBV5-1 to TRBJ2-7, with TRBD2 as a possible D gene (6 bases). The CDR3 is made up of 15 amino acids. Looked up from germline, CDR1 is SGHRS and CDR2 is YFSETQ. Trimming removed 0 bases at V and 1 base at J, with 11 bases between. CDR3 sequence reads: CASSLVADPSYEQYF. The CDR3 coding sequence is TGCGCCAGCAGCTTGGTAGCGGATCCTTCCTACGAGCAGTACTTC.

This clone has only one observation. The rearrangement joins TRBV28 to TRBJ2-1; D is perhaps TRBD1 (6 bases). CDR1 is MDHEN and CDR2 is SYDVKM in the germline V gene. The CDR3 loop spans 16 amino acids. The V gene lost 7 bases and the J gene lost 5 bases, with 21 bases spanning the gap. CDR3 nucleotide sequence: TGTGCCAGCACCCCCCTGTGGCAGGGGCCCGACAATGAGCAGTTCTTC. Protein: CASTPLWQGPDNEQFF. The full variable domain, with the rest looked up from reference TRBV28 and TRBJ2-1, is DVKVTQSSRYLVKRTGEKVFLECVQDMDHENMFWYRQDPGLGLRLIYFSYDVKMKEKGDIPEGYSVSREKKERFSLILESASTNQTSMYLCASTPLWQGPDNEQFFGPGTRLTVL.

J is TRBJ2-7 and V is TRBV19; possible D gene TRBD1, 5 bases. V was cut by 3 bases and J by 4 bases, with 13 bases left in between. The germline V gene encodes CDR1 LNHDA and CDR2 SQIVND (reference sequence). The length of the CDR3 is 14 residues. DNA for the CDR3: TGTGCCAGTAGTATGGAATACAGGATGTACGAGCAGTACTTC. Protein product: CASSMEYRMYEQYF. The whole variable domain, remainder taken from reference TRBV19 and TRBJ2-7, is DGGITQSPKYLFRKEGQNVTLSCEQNLNHDAMYWYRQDPGQGLRLIYYSQIVNDFQKGDIAEGYSVSREKKESFPLTVTSAQKNPTAFYLCASSMEYRMYEQYFGPGTRLTVT.

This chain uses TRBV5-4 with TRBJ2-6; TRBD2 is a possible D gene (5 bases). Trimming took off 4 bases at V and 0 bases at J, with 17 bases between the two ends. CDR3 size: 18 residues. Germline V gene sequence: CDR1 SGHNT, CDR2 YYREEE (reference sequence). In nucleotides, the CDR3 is TGTGCCAGCAGCACTGGGAGTAGTCAGCACTCTGGGGCCAACGTCCTGACTTTC. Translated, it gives CASSTGSSQHSGANVLTF.

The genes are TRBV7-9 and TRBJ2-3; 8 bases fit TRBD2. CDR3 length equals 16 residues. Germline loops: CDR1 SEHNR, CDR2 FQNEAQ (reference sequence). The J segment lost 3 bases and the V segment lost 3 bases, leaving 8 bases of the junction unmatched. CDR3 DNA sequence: TGTGCCAGCAGCTTTAGTGGAAGCGGGAGAACAGATACGCAGTATTTT. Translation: CASSFSGSGRTDTQYF. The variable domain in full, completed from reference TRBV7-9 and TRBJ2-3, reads DTGVSQNPRHKITKRGQNVTFRCDPISEHNRLYWYRQTLGQGPEFLTYFQNEAQLEKSRLLSDRFSAERPKGSFSTLEIQRTEQGDSAMYLCASSFSGSGRTDTQYFGPGTRLTVL.

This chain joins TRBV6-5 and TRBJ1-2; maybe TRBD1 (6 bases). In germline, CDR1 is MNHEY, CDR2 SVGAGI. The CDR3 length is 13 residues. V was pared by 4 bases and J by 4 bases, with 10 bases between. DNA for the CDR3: TGTGCCAGCAGTTGGACAGTTACCTATGGCTACACCTTC. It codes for CASSWTVTYGYTF.

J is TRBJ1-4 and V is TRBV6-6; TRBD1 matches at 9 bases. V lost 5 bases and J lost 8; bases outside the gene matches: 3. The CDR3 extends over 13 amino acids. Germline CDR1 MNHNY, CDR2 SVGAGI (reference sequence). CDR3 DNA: TGTGCCAGCAGTCACAGGGGGCGAGAAAAACTGTTTTTT. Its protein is CASSHRGREKLFF.

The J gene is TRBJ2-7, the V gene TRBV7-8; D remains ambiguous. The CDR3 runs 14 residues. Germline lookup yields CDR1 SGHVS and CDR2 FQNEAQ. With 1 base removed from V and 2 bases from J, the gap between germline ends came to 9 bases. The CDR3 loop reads CASSLGRLPYEQYF. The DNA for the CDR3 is TGTGCCAGCAGCTTAGGGCGTCTCCCCTACGAGCAGTACTTC.

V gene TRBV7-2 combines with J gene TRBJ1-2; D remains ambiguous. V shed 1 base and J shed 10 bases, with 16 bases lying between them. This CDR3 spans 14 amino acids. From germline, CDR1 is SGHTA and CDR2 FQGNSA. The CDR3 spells CASSLGPASMNYTF. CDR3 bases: TGTGCCAGCAGCTTAGGTCCGGCCTCTATGAACTACACCTTC.

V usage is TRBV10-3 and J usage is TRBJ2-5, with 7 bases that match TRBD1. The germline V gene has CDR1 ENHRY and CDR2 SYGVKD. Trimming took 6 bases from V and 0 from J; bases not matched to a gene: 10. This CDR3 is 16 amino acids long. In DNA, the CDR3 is TGTGCCATCAGGGGACAGCCCCAGGGGAACCAAGAGACCCAGTACTTC. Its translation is CAIRGQPQGNQETQYF.